These 19 T cell receptor beta chains share one sample of origin, sequenced in a study of blood T cell repertoires in COVID-19. Data came from immunoSEQ multiplex PCR; TCRdb stores just in-frame clones and leaves some out. Of some 67,000 clones detected, around 86% appear once; the ten largest clones hold under 6.5%. Input material: peripheral blood. The source of these receptors is a man aged 50-59 years with active COVID-19.

V usage is TRBV28 and J usage is TRBJ1-2; maybe TRBD1 (6 bases). The CDR3 has 15 residues. The germline V gene has CDR1 MDHEN and CDR2 SYDVKM. V was pared by 7 bases and J by 2 bases, with 17 bases between. The CDR3 sequence is CASTPVDSNNYGYTF. For the CDR3, the DNA is TGTGCCAGCACCCCTGTGGACAGTAACAACTATGGCTACACCTTC.

V usage is TRBV7-9 and J usage is TRBJ2-7; weak D call: TRBD1 (6 bases). CDR1 is SEHNR and CDR2 is FQNEAQ in the germline V gene (reference sequence). The ends were cut back, 5 bases at V and 6 bases at J, with 11 bases in the middle. The CDR3 loop spans 12 amino acids. DNA for the CDR3: TGTGCCAGCAGCCTTGGGGGCTCCGAGCAGTACTTC. It yields the protein CASSLGGSEQYF.

This clone was recorded a few times. The V gene is TRBV28, the J gene TRBJ2-3; a possible D gene is TRBD1 (5 bases). From germline, CDR1 is MDHEN and CDR2 SYDVKM. Trimming pared 5 bases from V and 1 base from J, leaving 13 bases between. The CDR3 has 15 amino acids. The CDR3 nucleotides are TGTGCCAGCAGTCGCTTCGACAGCCGCACAGATACGCAGTATTTT. Translation gives CASSRFDSRTDTQYF.

The chain combines TRBV5-1 with TRBJ1-1, with 7 bases aligning to TRBD1. The trim removed 0 bases at V and 2 bases at J, leaving 7 bases unmatched. The CDR3 totals 16 residues. Germline values: CDR1 SGHRS, CDR2 YFSETQ. DNA of the CDR3: TGCGCCAGCAGCTTGGTGTGGGGACAGACCAACACTGAAGCTTTCTTT. It translates to CASSLVWGQTNTEAFF.

This clone showed up just a few times. The V gene is TRBV5-4, the J gene TRBJ1-2; 7 nucleotides line up with TRBD1. The CDR3 covers 16 residues. Unmatched junction bases numbered 14, after V lost 4 bases and J lost 5 bases. Germline lookup yields CDR1 SGHNT and CDR2 YYREEE (reference sequence). The CDR3 is CASSEGTAPEMYGYTF. The CDR3 bases are TGTGCCAGCAGCGAGGGGACAGCCCCTGAAATGTATGGCTACACCTTC.

Only one count was recorded for this clone. The chain joins TRBV4-1 to TRBJ2-1; 9 nucleotides agree with TRBD2. The CDR3 has 17 amino acids. From germline, CDR1 is MGHRA and CDR2 YSYEKL. V lost 2 bases and J lost 0; bases outside the gene matches: 5. As DNA, the CDR3 is TGCGCCAGCAGCCAAAGCCCTAGCGGGGCCTCCTACAATGAGCAGTTCTTC. Encoded protein: CASSQSPSGASYNEQFF.

With regard to this clone: A junction boundary mismatches the germline segment, possibly from a read error. The chain is built from TRBV7-7 and TRBJ2-5; possible D gene TRBD1, 6 bases. Germline V lookup: CDR1 SSHAT, CDR2 FNYEAQ (reference sequence). The CDR3 runs 14 residues. The CDR3 nucleotides read TGTGCTAGCAGCGTAAACAGGGTCGGAGAGACCCAGTACTTC. Translation gives CASSVNRVGETQYF.

The CDR3 here is CAISENPGTGDEQYF. The CDR3, as DNA: TGTGCCATCAGTGAGAATCCGGGGACAGGGGACGAGCAGTACTTC. The chain has TRBV10-3 and TRBJ2-7; 10 nucleotides match TRBD1. The CDR3 is made up of 15 amino acids. Looked up from germline, CDR1 is ENHRY and CDR2 is SYGVKD. V dropped 2 bases and J dropped 5; count of bases not matched to a gene: 6.

CDR3 nucleotide sequence: TGTGCCAGCAGTTTAACAGGAACCGGGGAGCTGTTTTTT. The encoded protein is CASSLTGTGELFF. This chain links TRBV12-3 or TRBV12-4 with TRBJ2-2, with a weak D call TRBD1 (5 bases). The CDR3 has 13 residues. V dropped 2 bases and J dropped 5 bases, with 6 bases sitting between them.

The V gene is TRBV3-1 (or the pseudogene TRBV3-2), the J gene TRBJ1-3; the D is unclear. CDR1 LGHDT and CDR2 YNNKEL come from the germline V gene (reference sequence). V dropped 2 bases and J dropped 1 base, with 15 bases sitting between them. CDR3 length: 17 amino acids. The DNA of the CDR3 is TGTGCCAGCAGCCAACGAACGGGCGGGCAGTCTGGAAACACCATATATTTT. This encodes CASSQRTGGQSGNTIYF.

In this sample, this clone turned up once. This chain uses TRBV5-8 with TRBJ1-2, with TRBD1 identical over 8 bases. Germline CDR1 SGHTS, CDR2 YDEGEE. The CDR3 length is 17 residues. Trimming cost V 1 base and J 0 bases; bases outside gene matches: 8. The CDR3 coding sequence is TGTGCCAGCAGCTTGACGTTTGACAGGGGTCCTAACTATGGCTACACCTTC. Translated: CASSLTFDRGPNYGYTF.

This chain uses TRBV7-9 with TRBJ2-3, with 7 positions matching TRBD2. The CDR3 length is 14 residues. Germline values: CDR1 SEHNR, CDR2 FQNEAQ (reference sequence). Unmatched junction bases numbered 1, after V lost 3 bases and J lost 1 base. CDR3 DNA sequence: TGTGCCAGCAGCTTTACTAGCGGCACAGATACGCAGTATTTT. It codes for CASSFTSGTDTQYF.

The CDR3 DNA is TGCAGTGCCGAACACACAGATACGCAGTATTTT. Its translation: CSAEHTDTQYF. The chain has TRBV20-1 and TRBJ2-3; D unclear. Germline V gene sequence: CDR1 DFQATT, CDR2 SNEGSKA (reference sequence). This CDR3 region has 11 residues. V was trimmed by 6 bases and J by 2 bases, leaving 6 bases between them.

This clone is medium-sized by share. The gene calls are TRBV5-1 and TRBJ1-1, with 8 bases matching TRBD1. In germline, CDR1 is SGHRS, CDR2 YFSETQ. J was trimmed by 10 bases and V by 4 bases; bases with no gene match: 12. This CDR3 comprises 14 residues. The CDR3 here is CASSTGQGLEVAFF. The CDR3 DNA reads as TGCGCCAGCAGCACAGGACAGGGACTGGAGGTAGCTTTCTTT.

Only one count was recorded for this clone. The V gene is TRBV28, the J gene TRBJ1-5; D not certain. V shed 2 bases and J shed 6 bases, with 5 bases lying between them. Per germline, CDR1 MDHEN and CDR2 SYDVKM. The length of the CDR3 is 12 residues. For the CDR3, the DNA is TGTGCCAGCAGTTTAGGGAGTCAGCCCCAGCATTTT. Translating gives CASSLGSQPQHF.

This chain joins TRBV11-2 and TRBJ2-1, with D unclear. Germline lookup yields CDR1 SGHAT and CDR2 FQNNGV. V was cut by 4 bases and J by 5 bases, with 18 bases left in between. This CDR3 has 16 amino acids. The CDR3 sequence: CASSSGWQNYNNEQFF. The DNA for the CDR3 is TGTGCCAGCAGCTCTGGCTGGCAGAACTACAACAATGAGCAGTTCTTC.

The rearrangement links TRBV14 to TRBJ2-7; D gene unclear. V lost 4 bases and J lost 4, with 5 bases in between. Germline CDR1 reads SGHDN; CDR2 reads FVKESK. The CDR3 contains 11 residues. The CDR3 region is CASSRAYEQYF. The CDR3, as DNA: TGTGCCAGCAGCCGGGCGTACGAGCAGTACTTC.

This sequence joins TRBV28 and TRBJ2-1; 8 bases align to TRBD2. Trimming took 1 base from V and 9 from J; bases not matched to a gene: 5. Germline-derived CDR1 and CDR2 are MDHEN and SYDVKM. The CDR3 covers 14 residues. CDR3: CASSLSGGGSEQFF. As DNA, the CDR3 is TGTGCCAGCAGTTTATCCGGCGGGGGGAGTGAGCAGTTCTTC.

This clone was recorded only once. The chain carries TRBV5-6 and TRBJ2-3, with 12 bases that match TRBD2. V was pared by 3 bases and J by 5 bases, with 10 bases of the junction left unmatched. This CDR3 contains 17 residues. Germline V gene sequence: CDR1 SGHDT, CDR2 YYEEEE. For the CDR3, the DNA is TGTGCCAGCAGCTGGGGGGCTAGCGGGAGGGCCGTAGATACGCAGTATTTT. Residues: CASSWGASGRAVDTQYF.